The T cell receptor (beta chain) under discussion was sequenced for a study of T cell changes during pregnancy in multiple sclerosis. V was trimmed by 4 bases and J by 6 bases, leaving 22 bases between them. Germline loops: CDR1 SEHNR, CDR2 FQNEAQ (reference sequence). The CDR3 is made up of 17 amino acids. The table came from immunoSEQ multiplex PCR; TCRdb's copy has only in-frame clones and leaves some out. In the table there are more than 35,000 clones, 75% to 95% of which are singletons. The sequence was collected from a female donor with multiple sclerosis, enrolled in a pregnancy study. Sequenced here: CD8+ T cells from peripheral blood mononuclear cells, sampled after pregnancy. The V and J genes are TRBV7-9 and TRBJ2-1, with TRBD2 as a possible D gene (6 bases). The CDR3 region is CASSSDAGTLDPNEQFF. CDR3 DNA: TGTGCCAGCAGCTCGGATGCTGGGACTCTGGATCCCAATGAGCAGTTCTTC.